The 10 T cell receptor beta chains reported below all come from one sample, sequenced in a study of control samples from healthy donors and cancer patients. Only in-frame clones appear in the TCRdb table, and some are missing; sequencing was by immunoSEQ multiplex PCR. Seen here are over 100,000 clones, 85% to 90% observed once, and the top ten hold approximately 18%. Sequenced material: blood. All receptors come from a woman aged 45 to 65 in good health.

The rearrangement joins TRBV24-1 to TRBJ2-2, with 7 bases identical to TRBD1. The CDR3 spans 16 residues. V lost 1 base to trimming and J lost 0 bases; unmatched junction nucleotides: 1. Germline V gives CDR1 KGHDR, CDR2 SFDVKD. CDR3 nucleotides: TGTGCCACCAGTGATTTAACAGGGGCGAACACCGGGGAGCTGTTTTTT. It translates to CATSDLTGANTGELFF.

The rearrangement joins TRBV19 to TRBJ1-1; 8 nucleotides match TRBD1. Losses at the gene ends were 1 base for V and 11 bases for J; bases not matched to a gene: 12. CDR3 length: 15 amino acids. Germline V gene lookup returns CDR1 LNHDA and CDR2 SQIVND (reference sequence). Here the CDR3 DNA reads TGTGCCAGTAGTATAGTCGGACAGGGTACTTTTGAGGCTTTCTTT. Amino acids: CASSIVGQGTFEAFF. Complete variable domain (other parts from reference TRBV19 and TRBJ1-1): DGGITQSPKYLFRKEGQNVTLSCEQNLNHDAMYWYRQDPGQGLRLIYYSQIVNDFQKGDIAEGYSVSREKKESFPLTVTSAQKNPTAFYLCASSIVGQGTFEAFFGQGTRLTVV.

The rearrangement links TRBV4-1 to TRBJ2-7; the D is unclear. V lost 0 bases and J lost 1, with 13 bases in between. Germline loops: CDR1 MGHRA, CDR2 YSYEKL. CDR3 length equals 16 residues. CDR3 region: CASSQDSRSTSYEQYF. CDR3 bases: TGCGCCAGCAGCCAAGATTCCAGGTCTACATCCTACGAGCAGTACTTC.

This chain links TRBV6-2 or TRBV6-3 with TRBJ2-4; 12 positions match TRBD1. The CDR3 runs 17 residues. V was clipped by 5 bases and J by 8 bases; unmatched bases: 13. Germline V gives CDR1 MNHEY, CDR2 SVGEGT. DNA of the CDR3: TGTGCCAGCAGTGCGCCCCGGGACAGGGGGCCTTTTGACATTCAGTACTTC. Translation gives CASSAPRDRGPFDIQYF.

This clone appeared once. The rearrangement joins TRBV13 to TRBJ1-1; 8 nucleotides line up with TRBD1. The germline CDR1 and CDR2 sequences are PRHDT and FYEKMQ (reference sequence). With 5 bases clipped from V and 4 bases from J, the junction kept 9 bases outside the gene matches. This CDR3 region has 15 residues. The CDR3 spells CASSLTRQGSTEAFF. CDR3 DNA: TGTGCCAGCAGCCTAACCCGACAGGGGAGCACTGAAGCTTTCTTT.

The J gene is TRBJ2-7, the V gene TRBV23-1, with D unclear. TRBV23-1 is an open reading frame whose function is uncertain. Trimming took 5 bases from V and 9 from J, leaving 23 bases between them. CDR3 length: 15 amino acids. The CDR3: CASSCESRRLRRQYF. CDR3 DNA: TGCGCCAGCAGTTGTGAAAGTCGCCGCCTAAGACGGCAGTACTTC.

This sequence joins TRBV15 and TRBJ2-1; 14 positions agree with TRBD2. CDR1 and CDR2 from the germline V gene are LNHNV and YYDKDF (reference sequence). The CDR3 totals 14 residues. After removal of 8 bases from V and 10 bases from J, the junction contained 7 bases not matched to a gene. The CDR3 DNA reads TGTGCCACCCGACTAGCGGGGGGGCCGAAGGAGCAGTTCTTC. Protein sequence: CATRLAGGPKEQFF.

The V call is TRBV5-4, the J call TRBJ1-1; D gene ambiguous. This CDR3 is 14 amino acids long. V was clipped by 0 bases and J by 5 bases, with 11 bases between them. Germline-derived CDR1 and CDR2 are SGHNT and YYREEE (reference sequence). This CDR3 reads CASSLARGRTEAFF. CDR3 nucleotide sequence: TGTGCCAGCAGCTTGGCCCGGGGTCGGACTGAAGCTTTCTTT.

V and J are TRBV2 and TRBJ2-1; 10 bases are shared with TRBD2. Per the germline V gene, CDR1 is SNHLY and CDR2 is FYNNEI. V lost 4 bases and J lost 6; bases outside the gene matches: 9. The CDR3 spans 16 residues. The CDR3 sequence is CASSAEPGLASNEQFF. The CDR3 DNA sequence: TGTGCCAGCAGTGCAGAACCGGGACTAGCGTCCAATGAGCAGTTCTTC. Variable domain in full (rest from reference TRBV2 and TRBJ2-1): EPEVTQTPSHQVTQMGQEVILRCVPISNHLYFYWYRQILGQKVEFLVSFYNNEISEKSEIFDDQFSVERPDGSNFTLKIRSTKLEDSAMYFCASSAEPGLASNEQFFGPGTRLTVL.

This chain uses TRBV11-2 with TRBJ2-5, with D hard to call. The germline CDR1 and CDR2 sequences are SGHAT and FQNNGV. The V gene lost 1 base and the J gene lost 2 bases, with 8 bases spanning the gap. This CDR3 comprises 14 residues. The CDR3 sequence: CASSLGRSQETQYF. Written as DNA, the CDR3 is TGTGCCAGCAGCTTAGGGCGGTCACAAGAGACCCAGTACTTC.